This T cell receptor (beta chain) was documented in a study of T cells in Graves' hyperthyroidism and ophthalmopathy. Study conclusions and caveats: Most thyroid clonotypes with frequency above 0.001 were detected in blood.

This clonotype was counted once. Its antigen is unidentified. Germline lookup yields CDR1 MNHNS and CDR2 SASEGT. CDR3 size: 15 residues. Trimming at V came to 5 bases and at J to 3 bases, leaving 6 bases not matched to a gene. Ophthalmopathy patients had Clinical Activity Score at least 3, NOSPECS grade at least 4, duration under 3 months. Clinical symptoms, serum thyroxine and TRAb, thyroid ultrasound and orbital computed tomography together formed the diagnostic basis. Authors of the study amplified TCR beta CDR3 regions from RNA transcripts. Primed by the HTBI set, a first-round RT-PCR was run on the TCR CDR3. TCRdb ran MiXCR on the multiplex PCR reads and lists one entry per CDR3 protein. The sample includes 550,000 to 700,000 distinct CDR3 sequences, approximately 14% of them seen just once.

This chain uses TRBV6-1 with TRBJ2-7, with TRBD2 matching 11 bases. The TCR originated in a woman between 40 and 55 years old with Graves' ophthalmopathy. Sequenced sample: blood. Written as DNA, the CDR3 is TGTGCCAGCAGTCCGGAGGGACTAGCGGTCTACGAGCAGTACTTC. Translated: CASSPEGLAVYEQYF.